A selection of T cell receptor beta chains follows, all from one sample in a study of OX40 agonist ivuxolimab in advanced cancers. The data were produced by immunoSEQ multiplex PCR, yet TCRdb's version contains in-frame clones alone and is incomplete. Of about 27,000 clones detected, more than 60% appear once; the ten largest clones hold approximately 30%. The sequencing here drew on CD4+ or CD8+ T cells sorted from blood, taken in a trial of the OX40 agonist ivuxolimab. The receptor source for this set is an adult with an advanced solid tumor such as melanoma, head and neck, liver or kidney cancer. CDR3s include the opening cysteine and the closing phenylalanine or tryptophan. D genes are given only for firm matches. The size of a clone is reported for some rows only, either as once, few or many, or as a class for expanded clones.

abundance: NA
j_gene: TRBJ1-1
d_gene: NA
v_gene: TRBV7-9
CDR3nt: TGTGCCAGCAGCCACAGTAGGCTGGGGCCGGGCACTGAAGCTTTCTTT
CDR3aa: CASSHSRLGPGTEAFF

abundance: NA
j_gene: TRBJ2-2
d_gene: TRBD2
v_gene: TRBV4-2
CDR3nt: TGTGCCAGCGAGCTAGCGGGAACCACCGGGGAGCTGTTTTTT
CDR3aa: CASELAGTTGELFF

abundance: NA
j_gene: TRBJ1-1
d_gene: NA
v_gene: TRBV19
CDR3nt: TGTGCCAGTAGTATATCCCCAAACGGTGAAGCTTTCTTT
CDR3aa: CASSISPNGEAFF

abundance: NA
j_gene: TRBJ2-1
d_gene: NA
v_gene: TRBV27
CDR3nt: TGTGCCAGCAGTTTATCGACCTACAATGAGCAGTTCTTC
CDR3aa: CASSLSTYNEQFF

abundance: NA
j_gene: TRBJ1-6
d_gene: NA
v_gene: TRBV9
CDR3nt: TGTGCCAGCTCCCACGGGACACCCTATAATTCACCCCTCCACTTT
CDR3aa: CASSHGTPYNSPLHF

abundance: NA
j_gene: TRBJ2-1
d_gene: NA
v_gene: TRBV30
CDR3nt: TGTGCCTGGAGTGGGGATGGGGCGGGAACCGGGAGTGAGCAGTTCTTC
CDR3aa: CAWSGDGAGTGSEQFF

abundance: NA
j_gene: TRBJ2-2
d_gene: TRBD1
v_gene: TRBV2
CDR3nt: TGTGCCAGCAACGGAAGGGGGACAGGGGCGGACACCGGGGAGCTGTTTTTT
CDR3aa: CASNGRGTGADTGELFF

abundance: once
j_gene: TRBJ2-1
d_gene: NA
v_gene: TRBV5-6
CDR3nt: TGTGCCAGCAGCTTGGAAACTGCCACCTCCTACAATGAGCAGTTCTTC
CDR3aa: CASSLETATSYNEQFF

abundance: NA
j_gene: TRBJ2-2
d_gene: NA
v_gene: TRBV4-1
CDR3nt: TGCGCCAGCAGCCCCGAAGGTGTGTCACAACTTACAAACACCGGGGAGCTGTTTTTT
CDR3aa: CASSPEGVSQLTNTGELFF

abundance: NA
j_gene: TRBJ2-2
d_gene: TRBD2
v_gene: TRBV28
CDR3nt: TGTGCCAGCAGTTCTTCTAGCGGGCGGAACACCGGGGAGCTGTTTTTT
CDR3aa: CASSSSSGRNTGELFF

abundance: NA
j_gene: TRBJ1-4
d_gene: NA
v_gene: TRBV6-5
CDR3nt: TGTGCCAGCAGTCACACGCCAGGGGCCTCAGGACTGTTTTTT
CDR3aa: CASSHTPGASGLFF

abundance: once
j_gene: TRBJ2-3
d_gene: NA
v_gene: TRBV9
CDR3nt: TGTGCCAGCAGCGTAGATGCCGTTAGAGATACGCAGTATTTT
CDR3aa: CASSVDAVRDTQYF

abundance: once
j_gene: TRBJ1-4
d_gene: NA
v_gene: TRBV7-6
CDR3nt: TGTGCCAGCAGCTTAGCGTGGGGAATTAATGAAAAACTGTTTTTT
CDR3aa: CASSLAWGINEKLFF

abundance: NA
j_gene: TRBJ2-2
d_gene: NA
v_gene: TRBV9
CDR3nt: TGTGCCAGCAGCGTAGCCCCATCGGGGTTTTCGATCGGGGAGCTGTTTTTT
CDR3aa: CASSVAPSGFSIGELFF

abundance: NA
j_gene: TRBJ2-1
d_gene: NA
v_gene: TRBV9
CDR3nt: TGTGCCAGCAGCGTAGGGCAGGGACGCTACAATGAGCAGTTCTTC
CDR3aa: CASSVGQGRYNEQFF

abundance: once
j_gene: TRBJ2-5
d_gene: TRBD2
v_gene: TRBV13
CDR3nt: TGTGCCAGCAGCTTAAGCGGGGGGGGACGGATAGGACAAGAGACCCAGTACTTC
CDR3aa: CASSLSGGGRIGQETQYF

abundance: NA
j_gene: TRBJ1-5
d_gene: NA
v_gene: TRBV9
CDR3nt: TGTGCCAGCAGCGTAGGAGGGATAGTTAATCAGCCCCAGCATTTT
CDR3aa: CASSVGGIVNQPQHF

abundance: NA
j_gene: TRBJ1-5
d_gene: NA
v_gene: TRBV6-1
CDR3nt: TGTGCCAGCAGTGAGCAGGGGTCCGTTCAGCCCCAGCATTTT
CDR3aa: CASSEQGSVQPQHF

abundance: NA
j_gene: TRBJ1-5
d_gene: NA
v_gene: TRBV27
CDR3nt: TGTGCCAGCAGTCCCTACAGGGGCAATCAGCCCCAGCATTTT
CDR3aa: CASSPYRGNQPQHF

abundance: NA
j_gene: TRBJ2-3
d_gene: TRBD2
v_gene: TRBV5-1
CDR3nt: TGCGCCAGCAGCCTAGCGGGGGACACAGATACGCAGTATTTT
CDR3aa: CASSLAGDTDTQYF

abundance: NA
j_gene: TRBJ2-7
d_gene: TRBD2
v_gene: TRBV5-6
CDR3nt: TGTGCCAGCAGCCCGGGGGGTAACTACGAGCAGTACTTC
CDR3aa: CASSPGGNYEQYF

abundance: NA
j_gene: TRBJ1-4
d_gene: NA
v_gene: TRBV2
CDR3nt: TGTGCCAGCAGTGAAGCGCTTAAGGGATACACTCCAACTAATGAAAAACTGTTTTTT
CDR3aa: CASSEALKGYTPTNEKLFF

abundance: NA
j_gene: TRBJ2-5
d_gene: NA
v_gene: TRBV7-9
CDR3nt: TGTGCCAGCAGCCTAAGTCGATACCCCAAAGAGACCCAGTACTTC
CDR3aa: CASSLSRYPKETQYF

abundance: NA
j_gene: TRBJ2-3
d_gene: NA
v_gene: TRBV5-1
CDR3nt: TGCGCCAGCAGTTACCGCGGGCAAGGAGGGGGCTACACAGATACGCAGTATTTT
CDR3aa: CASSYRGQGGGYTDTQYF

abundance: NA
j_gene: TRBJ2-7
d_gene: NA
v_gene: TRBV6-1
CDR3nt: TGTGCCAGCAGTGACTCGGGCAATACCTACGAGCAGTACTTC
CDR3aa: CASSDSGNTYEQYF

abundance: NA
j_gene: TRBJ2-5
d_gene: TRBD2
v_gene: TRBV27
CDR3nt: TGTGCCAGCAGTCCGGGGACTAGCGGGAGAGAGACCCAGTACTTC
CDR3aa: CASSPGTSGRETQYF

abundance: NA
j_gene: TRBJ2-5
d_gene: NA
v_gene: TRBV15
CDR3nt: TGTGCCACCAGCAGGGAAGCGAGGCAAGAGACCCAGTACTTC
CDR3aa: CATSREARQETQYF

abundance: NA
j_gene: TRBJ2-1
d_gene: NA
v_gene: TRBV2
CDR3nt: TGTGCCAGCAGTCAGGGCTGGGAACTACACAATGAGCAGTTCTTC
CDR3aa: CASSQGWELHNEQFF

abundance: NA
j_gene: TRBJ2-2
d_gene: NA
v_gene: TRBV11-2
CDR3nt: TGTGCCAGCAGCTTAGCTGCCGAGGCCGGGGAGCTGTTTTTT
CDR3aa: CASSLAAEAGELFF

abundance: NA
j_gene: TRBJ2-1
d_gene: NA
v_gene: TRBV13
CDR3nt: TGTGCCACCGCGGTCGGGGACAATGAGCAGTTCTTC
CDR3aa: CATAVGDNEQFF

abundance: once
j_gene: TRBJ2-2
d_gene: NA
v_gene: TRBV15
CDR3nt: TGTGCCACCAGCGGGGAAGGTAGCACCGGGGAGCTGTTTTTT
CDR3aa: CATSGEGSTGELFF

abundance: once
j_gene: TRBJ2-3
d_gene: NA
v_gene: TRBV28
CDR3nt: TGTGCCAGCAGCCAAGAAGCGTGGGCGGGCAGGGGAGATGGTGCGCAGTATTTT
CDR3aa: CASSQEAWAGRGDGAQYF

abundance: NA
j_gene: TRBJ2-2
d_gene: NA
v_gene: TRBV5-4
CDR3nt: TGTGCCAGCAGCTTGGATTATTGGGGGGAGGGGGCGGAAACCGGGGAGCTGTTTTTT
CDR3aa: CASSLDYWGEGAETGELFF

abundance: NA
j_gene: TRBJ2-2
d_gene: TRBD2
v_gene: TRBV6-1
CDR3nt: TGTGCCAGCAGTGCTCTTCTCGGGGGGGCGAACACCGGGGAGCTGTTTTTT
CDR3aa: CASSALLGGANTGELFF

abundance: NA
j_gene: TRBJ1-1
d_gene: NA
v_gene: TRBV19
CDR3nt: TGTGCCAGTACCGTAGGACGGTGGTGGGGCACTGAAGCTTTCTTT
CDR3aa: CASTVGRWWGTEAFF

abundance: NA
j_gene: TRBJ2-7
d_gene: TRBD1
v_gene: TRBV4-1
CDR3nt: TGCGCCAGCAGCCAAGATGCCGGGACAGACCGCTGGCAGTACTTC
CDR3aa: CASSQDAGTDRWQYF

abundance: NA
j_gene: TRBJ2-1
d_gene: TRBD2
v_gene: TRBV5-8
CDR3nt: TGTGCCAGCAGCTTGGAACCTAGCGGGAGGGATGAGCAGTTCTTC
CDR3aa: CASSLEPSGRDEQFF

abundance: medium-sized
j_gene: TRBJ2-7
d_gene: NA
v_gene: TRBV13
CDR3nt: TGTGCCAGCAGCTTTGGTCAGGGGCTCTCCTACGAGCAGTACTTC
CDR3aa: CASSFGQGLSYEQYF

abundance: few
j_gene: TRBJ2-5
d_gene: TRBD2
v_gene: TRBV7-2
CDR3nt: TGTGCCAGCAGCTTAGCGGGGGGGTTGGTAGAGACCCAGTACTTC
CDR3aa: CASSLAGGLVETQYF

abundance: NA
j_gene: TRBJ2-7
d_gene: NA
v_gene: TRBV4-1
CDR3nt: TGCGCCAGCAGCCAGACCTCCAGGGTCGAGCAGTACTTC
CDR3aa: CASSQTSRVEQYF

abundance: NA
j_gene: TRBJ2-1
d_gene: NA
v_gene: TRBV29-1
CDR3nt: TGCAGCGTGGCTGTTTGGGGGTCCTCCTACAATGAGCAGTTCTTC
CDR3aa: CSVAVWGSSYNEQFF

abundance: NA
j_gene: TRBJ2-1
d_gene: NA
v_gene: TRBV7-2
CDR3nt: TGTGCCAGCAGCTTAGGAGGGTATGAGCAGTTCTTC
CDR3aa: CASSLGGYEQFF

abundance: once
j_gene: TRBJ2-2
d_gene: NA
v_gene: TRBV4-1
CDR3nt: TGCGCCAGCAGCCCTGTGAGTGGGGCCGGCGGGGAGCTGTTTTTT
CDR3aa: CASSPVSGAGGELFF

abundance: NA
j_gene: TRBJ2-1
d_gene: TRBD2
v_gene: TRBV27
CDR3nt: TGTGCCAGCAGGTTAGCGGGAGAAGGGAATGAGCAGTTCTTC
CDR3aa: CASRLAGEGNEQFF

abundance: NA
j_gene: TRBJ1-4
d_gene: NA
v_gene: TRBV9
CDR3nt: TGTGCCAGCAGCTCCGGAGGAGCAACTAATGAAAAACTGTTTTTT
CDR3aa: CASSSGGATNEKLFF

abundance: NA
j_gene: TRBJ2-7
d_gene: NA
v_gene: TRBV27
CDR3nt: TGTGCCAGCAGTTTGGCACTCCGCTCCTACGAGCAGTACTTC
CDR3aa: CASSLALRSYEQYF

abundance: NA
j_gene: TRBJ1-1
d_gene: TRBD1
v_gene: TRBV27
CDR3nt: TGTGCCAGCAGTTGGGGGACAGCCAACACTGAAGCTTTCTTT
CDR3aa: CASSWGTANTEAFF

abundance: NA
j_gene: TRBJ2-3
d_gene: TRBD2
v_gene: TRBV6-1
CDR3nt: TGTGCCAGCAGTGAATTTTTGGTCGGCCCGGGAGGGCCAGATACGCAGTATTTT
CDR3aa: CASSEFLVGPGGPDTQYF

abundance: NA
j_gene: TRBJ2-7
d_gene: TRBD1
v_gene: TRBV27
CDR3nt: TGTGCCAGCAGTTTACTCCCTGACAGGGTCTTCGAGCAGTACTTC
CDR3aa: CASSLLPDRVFEQYF

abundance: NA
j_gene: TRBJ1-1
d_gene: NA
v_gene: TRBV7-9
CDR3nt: TGTGCCAGCAGCTACGGGGACACTGAAGCTTTCTTT
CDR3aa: CASSYGDTEAFF

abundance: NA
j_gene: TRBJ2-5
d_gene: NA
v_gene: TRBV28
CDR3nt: TGTGCCAGCAGGTCAGGAGGGGGCCGCGAGACCCAGTACTTC
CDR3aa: CASRSGGGRETQYF

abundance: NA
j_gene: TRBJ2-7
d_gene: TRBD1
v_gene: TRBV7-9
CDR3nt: TGTGCCAGCAGCTTAGGGGCAGGGGGTGCCTACGAGCAGTACTTC
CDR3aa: CASSLGAGGAYEQYF

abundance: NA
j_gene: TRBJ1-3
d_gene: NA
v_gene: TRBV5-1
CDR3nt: TGCGCCAGCAGCTCCACTGCTGGAAACACCATATATTTT
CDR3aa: CASSSTAGNTIYF

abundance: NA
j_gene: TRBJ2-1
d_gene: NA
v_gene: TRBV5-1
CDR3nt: TGCGCCAGCAGCTTGGGGCAGGGTTTCTCCTACAATGAGCAGTTCTTC
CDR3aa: CASSLGQGFSYNEQFF

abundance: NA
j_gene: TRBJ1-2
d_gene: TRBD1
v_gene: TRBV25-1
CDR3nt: TGTGCCAGCAAACAGGGGGCGCGGCATGGCTACACCTTC
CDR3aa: CASKQGARHGYTF